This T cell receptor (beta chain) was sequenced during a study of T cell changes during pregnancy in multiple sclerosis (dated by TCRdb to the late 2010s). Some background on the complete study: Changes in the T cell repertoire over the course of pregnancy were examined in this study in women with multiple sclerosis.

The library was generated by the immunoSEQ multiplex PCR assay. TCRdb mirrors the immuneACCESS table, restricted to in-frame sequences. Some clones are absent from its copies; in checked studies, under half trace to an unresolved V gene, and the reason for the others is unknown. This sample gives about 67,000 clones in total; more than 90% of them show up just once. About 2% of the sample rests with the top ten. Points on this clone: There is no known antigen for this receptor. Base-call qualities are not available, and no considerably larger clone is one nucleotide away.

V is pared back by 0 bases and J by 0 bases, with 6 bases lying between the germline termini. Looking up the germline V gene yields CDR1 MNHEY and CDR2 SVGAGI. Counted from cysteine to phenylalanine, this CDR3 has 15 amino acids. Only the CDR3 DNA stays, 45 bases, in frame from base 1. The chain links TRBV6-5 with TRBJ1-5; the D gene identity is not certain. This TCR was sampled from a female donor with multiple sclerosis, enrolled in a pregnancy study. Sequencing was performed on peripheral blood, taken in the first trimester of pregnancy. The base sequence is TGTGCCAGCAGTTACTCGCGGGATAGCAATCAGCCCCAGCATTTT. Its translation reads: CASSYSRDSNQPQHF.